These 20 T cell receptor beta chains were all obtained from the same sample, sequenced in a study of shared clonotypes between healthy human individuals. The assay was immunoSEQ multiplex PCR, and TCRdb's table has in-frame clones only and misses some. The top ten clones hold under 0.6% of a sample with about 1.1 million clones, more than 75% of them seen once. Material: memory CD4+ T cells from PBMCs. This sample's subset: CD45RA-negative fraction. These receptors were obtained from a man aged 18 to 30 in good health. Some clones in this sample may be carry-over from other donors' samples.

This clone was seen at least ten times. The V and J genes are TRBV2 and TRBJ1-6; no reliable D call. V was shortened by 3 bases and J by 7 bases, with 10 bases between the two germline ends. The CDR3 covers 14 residues. Germline V gives CDR1 SNHLY, CDR2 FYNNEI. The CDR3 loop is CASSDPRTNSPLHF. For the CDR3, the DNA is TGTGCCAGCAGTGACCCAAGGACCAATTCACCCCTCCACTTT.

The chain is built from TRBV2 and TRBJ1-2; D is uncertain. Per the germline V gene, CDR1 is SNHLY and CDR2 is FYNNEI. V was cut by 1 base and J by 5 bases, with 17 bases left in between. The length of the CDR3 is 16 residues. CDR3 nucleotide sequence: TGTGCCAGCAGTGAAGAAGCACTGACACTTTCTTATGGCTACACCTTC. This encodes CASSEEALTLSYGYTF.

The CDR3 loop reads CASSLAWQGWYF. In DNA form, the CDR3 reads TGTGCCAGCAGCTTAGCGTGGCAGGGGTGGTATTTT. The chain joins TRBV7-9 to TRBJ2-3; maybe TRBD1 (6 bases). V lost 0 bases and J 14 bases, leaving 12 bases between the germline ends. Germline-derived CDR1 and CDR2 are SEHNR and FQNEAQ (reference sequence). This CDR3 has 12 residues. Based on the CDR3 plus reference TRBV7-9 and TRBJ2-3, the full variable domain is DTGVSQNPRHKITKRGQNVTFRCDPISEHNRLYWYRQTLGQGPEFLTYFQNEAQLEKSRLLSDRFSAERPKGSFSTLEIQRTEQGDSAMYLCASSLAWQGWYFGPGTRLTVL.

This rearrangement joins TRBV29-1 to TRBJ1-1; 8 bases match TRBD1. The trim removed 7 bases at V and 6 bases at J, leaving 16 bases unmatched. This CDR3 spans 15 amino acids. Germline CDR1 and CDR2: SQVTM and ANQGSEA. This CDR3 is CSAGQGQSGFAEAFF. In DNA form, the CDR3 reads TGCAGCGCTGGACAGGGTCAGTCGGGGTTCGCTGAAGCTTTCTTT.

The V gene is TRBV2, the J gene TRBJ1-2; 8 bases line up with TRBD1. J was trimmed by 3 bases and V by 4 bases; bases with no gene match: 7. Germline lookup yields CDR1 SNHLY and CDR2 FYNNEI. There are 15 residues in the CDR3. DNA of the CDR3: TGTGCCAGCAGTGTGGGTCAGGGGGCGTACTATGGCTACACCTTC. Translating it yields CASSVGQGAYYGYTF.

This chain links TRBV23-1 with TRBJ2-7; D not certain. TRBV23-1 is classed as an ORF, of uncertain function. V was shortened by 11 bases and J by 6 bases, with 11 bases between the two germline ends. There are 10 residues in the CDR3. The CDR3 reads CAGCVGEQYF. CDR3 coding DNA: TGCGCCGGGTGTGTAGGCGAGCAGTACTTC.

This clone has ten or more counts. The chain couples TRBV28 to TRBJ1-2; TRBD1 is a possible D gene (6 bases). CDR1 is MDHEN, CDR2 SYDVKM, per germline. This CDR3 is built from 13 residues. The ends were cut back, 3 bases at V and 7 bases at J, with 12 bases in the middle. Here the CDR3 DNA reads TGTGCCAGCAGTTTTGAGGCGACAGGTGGCTACACCTTC. Residues: CASSFEATGGYTF.

The J gene is TRBJ2-7, the V gene TRBV9; TRBD2 matches at 9 bases. The CDR3 has 14 amino acids. The germline V gene encodes CDR1 SGDLS and CDR2 YYNGEE. J gave up 6 bases and V 3 bases, and 7 bases lay outside the gene matches. The CDR3 coding sequence is TGTGCCAGCAGCGGATTAGCGGGAGAGGGCGAGCAGTACTTC. It codes for CASSGLAGEGEQYF.

This clone was seen only once. The chain combines TRBV10-3 with TRBJ2-1, with TRBD1 identical over 7 bases. This CDR3 contains 13 residues. V gave up 3 bases and J gave up 8 bases; unmatched junction bases: 4. Per the germline V gene, CDR1 is ENHRY and CDR2 is SYGVKD. As DNA, the CDR3 is TGTGCCATCAGTGACCCGACAGGGTATGAGCAGTTCTTC. Translating it yields CAISDPTGYEQFF.

This clone was picked up a small number of times. The chain employs TRBV30 and TRBJ1-5; tentative D call: TRBD1 (6 bases). V gave up 3 bases and J gave up 9 bases, with 21 bases separating them. Germline CDR1 GTSNPN, CDR2 SVGIG (reference sequence). The CDR3 consists of 15 residues. The CDR3, as DNA: TGTGCCTGGAGCAGCGGGGACACCAAGCCCTGGCCCCAGCATTTT. Translating gives CAWSSGDTKPWPQHF.

V and J are TRBV7-2 and TRBJ1-2; D might be TRBD1 (5 bases). Per the germline V gene, CDR1 is SGHTA and CDR2 is FQGNSA. The CDR3 loop spans 14 amino acids. The V end lost 0 bases, the J end lost 4 bases, and 9 bases lay between the germline ends. CDR3 DNA sequence: TGTGCCAGCAGCTTAGCCAGGGTATCCTATGGCTACACCTTC. Encoded protein: CASSLARVSYGYTF.

This clone was counted once. The chain joins TRBV18 to TRBJ2-7, with D tentatively TRBD1 or TRBD2 (5 bases each). V was clipped by 4 bases and J by 7 bases, with 14 bases between them. This CDR3 is 13 amino acids long. CDR1 is KGHSH and CDR2 is LQKENI in the germline V gene. The CDR3 nucleotides read TGTGCCAGCTCACAGGGACCTGACGGGGAGCAGTACTTC. It encodes CASSQGPDGEQYF.

This clone was found once. The chain is built from TRBV5-4 and TRBJ2-7, with 8 nucleotides matching TRBD1. Germline lookup yields CDR1 SGHNT and CDR2 YYREEE (reference sequence). V gave up 1 base and J gave up 2 bases; unmatched junction bases: 8. This CDR3 region has 16 residues. The CDR3 spells CASSLPRTGLTYEQYF. DNA of the CDR3: TGTGCCAGCAGCTTGCCTCGGACAGGGCTAACCTACGAGCAGTACTTC.

The genes are TRBV7-2 and TRBJ2-3; D ambiguous. The V end was cut by 5 bases, the J end by 2 bases, with 11 bases between. CDR3 size: 14 residues. Germline CDR1 SGHTA, CDR2 FQGNSA. For the CDR3, the DNA is TGTGCCAGCAGCCCCCGATCGTTCACAGATACGCAGTATTTT. Protein: CASSPRSFTDTQYF.

This clone came up once. The J gene is TRBJ1-2, the V gene TRBV9; 10 bases match TRBD1. CDR1 is SGDLS and CDR2 is YYNGEE in the germline V gene. Trimming removed 2 bases from V and 8 bases from J; junction bases left unmatched: 9. The CDR3 contains 15 residues. The CDR3 nucleotides read TGTGCCAGCAGCGTCGATGGACAGGGGGGTTTGGGCTACACCTTC. Translating it yields CASSVDGQGGLGYTF.

This CDR3 is CASSSDSGANVLTF. The CDR3 DNA reads as TGCGCCAGCAGCTCCGATTCTGGGGCCAACGTCCTGACTTTC. This rearrangement joins TRBV5-1 to TRBJ2-6, with D unresolved. V was clipped by 3 bases and J by 1 base, with 5 bases between them. The germline CDR1 and CDR2 sequences are SGHRS and YFSETQ. CDR3 length equals 14 residues.

This chain links TRBV9 with TRBJ1-2; 7 bases match TRBD1. The V gene end was trimmed by 4 bases and the J gene end by 4 bases; junction bases not matched to a gene: 10. Germline V gene data show CDR1 as SGDLS and CDR2 as YYNGEE. The CDR3 covers 15 residues. The CDR3 DNA reads as TGTGCCAGCAGCCCGCAGACAGGGTTGGCCTATGGCTACACCTTC. Its protein product is CASSPQTGLAYGYTF.

This clone was seen a single time. The chain couples TRBV5-1 to TRBJ1-4; D unclear. The CDR3 contains 13 residues. CDR1 and CDR2 (germline): SGHRS, YFSETQ. V was trimmed by 0 bases and J by 8 bases, leaving 8 bases between them. The CDR3 here is CASSLVTDEKLFF. The CDR3 DNA follows: TGCGCCAGCAGCTTGGTGACGGACGAAAAACTGTTTTTT.

This clone was counted many times. Other DNA sequences in the sample encode the same CDR3. The V call is TRBV2, the J call TRBJ1-5; D call uncertain. The CDR3 totals 14 residues. V was clipped by 5 bases and J by 2 bases, with 10 bases between them. The V gene's germline CDR1 is SNHLY and CDR2 FYNNEI. The CDR3 reads CASSRSRGNQPQHF. The CDR3, as DNA: TGTGCCAGCAGTCGGAGTAGGGGCAATCAGCCCCAGCATTTT.

The chain recombines TRBV15 with TRBJ2-6; 15 bases are shared with TRBD2. V was pared by 4 bases and J by 3 bases, with 13 bases of the junction left unmatched. CDR1 LNHNV and CDR2 YYDKDF come from the germline V gene (reference sequence). The length of the CDR3 is 21 residues. CDR3 region: CATSKKATGTSGRSGANVLTF. CDR3 in DNA: TGTGCCACCAGCAAAAAAGCTACGGGGACTAGCGGGAGGAGTGGGGCCAACGTCCTGACTTTC. Looking up the rest from reference TRBV15 and TRBJ2-6 gives the full variable domain: DAMVIQNPRYQVTQFGKPVTLSCSQTLNHNVMYWYQQKSSQAPKLLFHYYDKDFNNEADTPDNFQSRRPNTSFCFLDIRSPGLGDTAMYLCATSKKATGTSGRSGANVLTFGAGSRLTVL.